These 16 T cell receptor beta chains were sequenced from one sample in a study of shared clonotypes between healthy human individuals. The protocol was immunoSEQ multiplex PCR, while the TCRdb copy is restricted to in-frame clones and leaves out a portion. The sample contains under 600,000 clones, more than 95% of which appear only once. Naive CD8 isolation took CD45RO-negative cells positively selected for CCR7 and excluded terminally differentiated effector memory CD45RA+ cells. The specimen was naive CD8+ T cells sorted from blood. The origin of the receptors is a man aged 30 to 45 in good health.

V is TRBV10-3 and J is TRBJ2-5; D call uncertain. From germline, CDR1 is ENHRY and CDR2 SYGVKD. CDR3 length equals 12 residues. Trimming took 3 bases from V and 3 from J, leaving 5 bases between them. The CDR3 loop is CAISDREETQYF. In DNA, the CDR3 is TGTGCCATCAGTGATCGGGAAGAGACCCAGTACTTC.

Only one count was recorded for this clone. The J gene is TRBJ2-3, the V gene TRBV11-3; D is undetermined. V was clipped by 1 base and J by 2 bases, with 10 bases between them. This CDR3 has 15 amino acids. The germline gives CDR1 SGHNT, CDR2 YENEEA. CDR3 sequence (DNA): TGTGCCAGCAGCTTAGGGGCCAGACACACAGATACGCAGTATTTT. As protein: CASSLGARHTDTQYF. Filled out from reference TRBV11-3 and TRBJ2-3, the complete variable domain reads EAGVVQSPRYKIIEKKQPVAFWCNPISGHNTLYWYLQNLGQGPELLIRYENEEAVDDSQLPKDRFSAERLKGVDSTLKIQPAELGDSAVYLCASSLGARHTDTQYFGPGTRLTVL.

CDR3 bases: TGTGCCAGCAGTGTACACGGGACAGCTAACACTGAAGCTTTCTTT. This codes for CASSVHGTANTEAFF. This chain links TRBV28 with TRBJ1-1, with TRBD1 matching 7 bases. The trim removed 5 bases at V and 2 bases at J, leaving 8 bases unmatched. The CDR3 contains 15 residues. Germline V gene data show CDR1 as MDHEN and CDR2 as SYDVKM.

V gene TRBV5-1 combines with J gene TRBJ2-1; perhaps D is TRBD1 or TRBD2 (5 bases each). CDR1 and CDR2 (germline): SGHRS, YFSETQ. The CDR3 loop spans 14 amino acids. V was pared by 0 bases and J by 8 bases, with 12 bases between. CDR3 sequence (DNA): TGCGCCAGCAGCTTGGCTGGGACCTCGGATGAGCAGTTCTTC. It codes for CASSLAGTSDEQFF. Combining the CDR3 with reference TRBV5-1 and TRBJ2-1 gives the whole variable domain KAGVTQTPRYLIKTRGQQVTLSCSPISGHRSVSWYQQTPGQGLQFLFEYFSETQRNKGNFPGRFSGRQFSNSRSEMNVSTLELGDSALYLCASSLAGTSDEQFFGPGTRLTVL.

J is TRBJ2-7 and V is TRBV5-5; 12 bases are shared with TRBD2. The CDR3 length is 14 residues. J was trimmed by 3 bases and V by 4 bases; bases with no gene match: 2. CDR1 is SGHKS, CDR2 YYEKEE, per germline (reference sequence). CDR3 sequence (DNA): TGTGCCAGCAGCCCGGGACTAGCGGGCTACGAGCAGTACTTC. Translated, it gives CASSPGLAGYEQYF.

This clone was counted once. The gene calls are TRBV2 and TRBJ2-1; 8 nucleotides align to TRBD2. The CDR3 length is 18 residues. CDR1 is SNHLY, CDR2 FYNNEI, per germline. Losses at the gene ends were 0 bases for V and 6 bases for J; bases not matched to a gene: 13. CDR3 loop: CASSEALFSGKGGNEQFF. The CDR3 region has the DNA TGTGCCAGCAGTGAAGCGCTTTTTAGCGGGAAAGGGGGCAATGAGCAGTTCTTC. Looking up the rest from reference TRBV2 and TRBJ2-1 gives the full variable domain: EPEVTQTPSHQVTQMGQEVILRCVPISNHLYFYWYRQILGQKVEFLVSFYNNEISEKSEIFDDQFSVERPDGSNFTLKIRSTKLEDSAMYFCASSEALFSGKGGNEQFFGPGTRLTVL.

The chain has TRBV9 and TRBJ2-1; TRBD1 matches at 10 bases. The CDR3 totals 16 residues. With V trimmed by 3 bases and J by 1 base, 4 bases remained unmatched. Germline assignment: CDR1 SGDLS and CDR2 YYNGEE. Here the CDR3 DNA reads TGTGCCAGCAGCGACCTGGACAGGGGGTCCTACAATGAGCAGTTCTTC. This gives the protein CASSDLDRGSYNEQFF.

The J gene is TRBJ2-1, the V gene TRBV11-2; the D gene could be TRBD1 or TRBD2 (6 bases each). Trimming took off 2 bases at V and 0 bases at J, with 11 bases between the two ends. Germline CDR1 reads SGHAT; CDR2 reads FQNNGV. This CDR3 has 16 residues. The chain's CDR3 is CASSLIGGGSYNEQFF. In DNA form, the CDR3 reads TGTGCCAGCAGCTTAATTGGAGGGGGCTCCTACAATGAGCAGTTCTTC.

The CDR3 region is CASSPDRGHEKLFF. The CDR3 nucleotides are TGTGCCAGCAGCCCGGACAGGGGGCATGAAAAACTGTTTTTT. J is TRBJ1-4 and V is TRBV7-9; 11 bases are a match to TRBD1. Germline V lookup: CDR1 SEHNR, CDR2 FQNEAQ (reference sequence). The CDR3 consists of 14 residues. V lost 5 bases and J lost 6; bases outside the gene matches: 2.

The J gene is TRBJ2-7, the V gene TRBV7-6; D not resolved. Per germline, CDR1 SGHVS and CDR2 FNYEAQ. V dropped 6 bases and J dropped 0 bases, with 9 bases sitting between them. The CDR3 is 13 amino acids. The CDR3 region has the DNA TGTGCCAGCAGTATGAGTAACTCCTACGAGCAGTACTTC. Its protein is CASSMSNSYEQYF.

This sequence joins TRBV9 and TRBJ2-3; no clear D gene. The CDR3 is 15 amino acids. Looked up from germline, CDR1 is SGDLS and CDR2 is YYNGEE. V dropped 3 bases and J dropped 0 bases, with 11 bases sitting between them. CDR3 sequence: CASSEQRTSTDTQYF. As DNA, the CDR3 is TGTGCCAGCAGCGAACAGAGAACTAGCACAGATACGCAGTATTTT.

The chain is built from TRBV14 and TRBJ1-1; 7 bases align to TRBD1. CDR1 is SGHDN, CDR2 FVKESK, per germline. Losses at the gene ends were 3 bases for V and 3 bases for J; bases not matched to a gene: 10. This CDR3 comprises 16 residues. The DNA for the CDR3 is TGTGCCAGCAGCCATTTTCCCGGGCAGGGGGACACTGAAGCTTTCTTT. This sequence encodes CASSHFPGQGDTEAFF.

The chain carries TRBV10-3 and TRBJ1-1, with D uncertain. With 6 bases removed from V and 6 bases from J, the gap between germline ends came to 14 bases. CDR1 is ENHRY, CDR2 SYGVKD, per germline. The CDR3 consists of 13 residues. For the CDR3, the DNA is TGTGCCATCAGCAAAACCCTCAGTGCTGAAGCTTTCTTT. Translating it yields CAISKTLSAEAFF.

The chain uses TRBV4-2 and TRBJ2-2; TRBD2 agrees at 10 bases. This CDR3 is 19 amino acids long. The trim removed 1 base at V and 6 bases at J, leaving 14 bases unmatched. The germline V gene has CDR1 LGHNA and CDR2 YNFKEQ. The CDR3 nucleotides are TGTGCCAGCAGCCAAGGGCAAAGGGGACTAGCGTTCCCCCCCGGGGAGCTGTTTTTT. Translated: CASSQGQRGLAFPPGELFF.

Here the CDR3 reads CASSEVGRADIQYF. The CDR3 coding sequence is TGTGCCAGCAGTGAAGTGGGTCGGGCGGACATTCAGTACTTC. V gene TRBV25-1 combines with J gene TRBJ2-4; D call uncertain. This CDR3 is 14 amino acids long. Looked up from germline, CDR1 is MGHDK and CDR2 is SYGVNS. Deletions cut 2 bases from V and 8 bases from J, with 13 bases between.

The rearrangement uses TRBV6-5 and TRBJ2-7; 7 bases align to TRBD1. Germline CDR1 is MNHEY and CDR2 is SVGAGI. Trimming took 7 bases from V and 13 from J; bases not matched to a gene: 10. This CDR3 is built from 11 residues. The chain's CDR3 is CASTQDRSHYF. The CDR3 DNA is TGTGCCAGCACCCAGGACAGGTCGCATTACTTC.